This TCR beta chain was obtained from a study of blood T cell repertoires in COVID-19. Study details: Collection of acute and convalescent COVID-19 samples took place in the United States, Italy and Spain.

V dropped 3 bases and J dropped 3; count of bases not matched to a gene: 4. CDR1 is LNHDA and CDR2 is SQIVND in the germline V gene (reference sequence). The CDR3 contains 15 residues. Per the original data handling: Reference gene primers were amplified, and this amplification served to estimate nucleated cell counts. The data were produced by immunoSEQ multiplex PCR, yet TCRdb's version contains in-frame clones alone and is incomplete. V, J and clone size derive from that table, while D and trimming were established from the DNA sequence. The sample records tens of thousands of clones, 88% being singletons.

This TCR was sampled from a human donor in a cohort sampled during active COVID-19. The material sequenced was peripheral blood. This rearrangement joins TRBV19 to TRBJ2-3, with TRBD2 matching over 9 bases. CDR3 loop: CASSIRLADTDTQYF. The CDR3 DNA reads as TGTGCCAGTAGTATCCGACTAGCGGATACAGATACGCAGTATTTT.